The next 5 T cell receptor beta chains were all read from a single sample in a study of CD8 T cells in ankylosing spondylitis. Broader study findings: Within ankylosing spondylitis blood, a TCR beta motif made up of fewer than ten highly homologous variants appeared to be characteristic.

TCRdb reanalysed the 5' RACE reads using MiXCR and keeps one entry per CDR3 protein. The table has about 510,000 distinct CDR3 sequences, approximately 5.3% seen once. For these receptors, no antigen is known. What was sequenced was blood, either unsorted or a sorted T cell fraction (not recorded which). The receptors shown here come from a male donor with ankylosing spondylitis.

This clonotype came up a few times. The V and J genes are TRBV10-3 and TRBJ2-3; 9 bases fit TRBD2. V gave up 2 bases and J gave up 2 bases; unmatched junction bases: 11. Germline V lookup: CDR1 ENHRY, CDR2 SYGVKD. The CDR3 spans 18 residues. The CDR3 sequence: CAISEAWGSGGLTDTQYF. As DNA, the CDR3 is TGTGCCATCAGTGAGGCCTGGGGGAGCGGGGGGCTCACAGATACGCAGTATTTT.

This clonotype has ten or more counts. J is TRBJ2-1 and V is TRBV5-1, with 7 bases fitting TRBD1. This CDR3 spans 15 amino acids. V shed 3 bases and J 2 bases; nucleotides not matched to a gene: 5. CDR1 and CDR2 (germline): SGHRS, YFSETQ. The CDR3 nucleotides read TGCGCCAGCAGCTCCGGGACAGATGCCTACAATGAGCAGTTCTTC. Amino acids: CASSSGTDAYNEQFF.

This clonotype was detected ten times or more. This chain uses TRBV11-2 with TRBJ2-1, with 10 bases aligning to TRBD2. Per the germline V gene, CDR1 is SGHAT and CDR2 is FQNNGV. The trim removed 1 base at V and 0 bases at J, leaving 6 bases unmatched. The CDR3 is made up of 18 amino acids. CDR3 residues: CASSLGASGGASYNEQFF. The CDR3, as DNA: TGTGCCAGCAGCTTAGGGGCTAGCGGGGGCGCCTCCTACAATGAGCAGTTCTTC.

The chain couples TRBV20-1 to TRBJ2-7, with 7 bases that match TRBD2. With 2 bases clipped from V and 4 bases from J, the junction kept 5 bases outside the gene matches. This CDR3 contains 13 residues. Germline CDR1 is DFQATT and CDR2 is SNEGSKA (reference sequence). CDR3 in amino acids: CSARWREPYEQYF. The CDR3 nucleotides are TGCAGTGCTAGATGGCGGGAGCCATACGAGCAGTACTTC.

This clonotype was observed a handful of times. This chain joins TRBV6-1 and TRBJ2-7; 7 positions agree with TRBD1. This CDR3 region has 15 residues. The trim removed 5 bases at V and 1 base at J, leaving 8 bases unmatched. Germline-derived CDR1 and CDR2 are MNHNS and SASEGT. CDR3 nucleotides: TGTGCCAGCAGTCAGTTAGGCAGGGGGTCCTACGAGCAGTACTTC. Amino acid sequence: CASSQLGRGSYEQYF.